This T cell receptor (beta chain) emerged from a study of Ad26.COV2.S vaccination and SARS-CoV-2 variants. Study at large: COV1001, an Ad26.COV2.S trial, supplied this vaccine-arm donor. Study-level points and caveats: Responses of spike-specific T cells (both CD8+ and CD4+) reportedly showed substantial breadth after vaccination. Placebo recipients showed lower spike-specific TCR breadth than vaccinees.

The J segment lost 3 bases and the V segment lost 1 base, leaving 3 bases of the junction unmatched. CDR1 is LNHDA, CDR2 SQIVND, per germline (reference sequence). CDR3 length: 14 residues. Treatment denoted: 15 to 20 received Ad26.COV2.S at low or high dose, single or two shots; about 5 received placebo; per-sample allocation not given. At day 63 after the first vaccine or placebo injection, samples were drawn. On this clone itself: Antigen: not known.

Here immunoSEQ multiplex PCR was the method, and the copy in TCRdb shows in-frame clones only, minus some. The sample carries roughly 700,000 clones, more than 70% recorded once. Material: peripheral blood, obtained in a trial of Ad26.COV2.S vaccine versus placebo. This rearrangement joins TRBV19 to TRBJ2-7; 7 nucleotides line up with TRBD2. This TCR was recovered from a person aged 18-65 years who received the Ad26.COV2.S COVID-19 vaccine or a placebo. CDR3 amino acids: CASSIAGGDYEQYF. In DNA form, the CDR3 reads TGTGCCAGTAGTATAGCGGGGGGAGACTACGAGCAGTACTTC.